The 30 T cell receptor beta chains below all came from one sample that was sequenced in a study of blood T cell repertoires in COVID-19. Assay used: immunoSEQ multiplex PCR; TCRdb lists only in-frame clones, some missing. This table has about 160,000 clones, over 75% appearing once. Sequencing was done on a sample of peripheral blood. The receptors derive from a human donor in a cohort sampled during active COVID-19.

The chain links TRBV5-5 to TRBJ2-5; D unresolved. Germline V CDR1 and CDR2: SGHKS, YYEKEE (reference sequence). The CDR3 runs to 14 residues. Trimming shortened V by 1 base and J by 5 bases, and 12 bases separated the two germline ends. CDR3 in amino acids: CASSLRSRLETQYF. The CDR3 DNA follows: TGTGCCAGCAGCTTGAGGTCTAGACTTGAGACCCAGTACTTC. The complete variable domain, with remaining parts taken from reference TRBV5-5 and TRBJ2-5, reads DAGVTQSPTHLIKTRGQQVTLRCSPISGHKSVSWYQQVLGQGPQFIFQYYEKEERGRGNFPDRFSARQFPNYSSELNVNALLLGDSALYLCASSLRSRLETQYFGPGTRLLVL.

The chain couples TRBV10-3 to TRBJ2-7; D might be TRBD2 (6 bases). V was cut by 3 bases and J by 4 bases, with 10 bases left in between. Per the germline V gene, CDR1 is ENHRY and CDR2 is SYGVKD. CDR3 size: 13 residues. CDR3 protein: CAISELGRYEQYF. The CDR3 region has the DNA TGTGCCATCAGTGAACTCGGGAGATACGAGCAGTACTTC.

This clone was recorded at least ten times. The genes are TRBV14 and TRBJ1-3; the D gene is possibly TRBD1 (6 bases). The CDR3 loop spans 16 amino acids. The V gene's germline CDR1 is SGHDN and CDR2 FVKESK. V shed 5 bases and J shed 0 bases, with 14 bases lying between them. CDR3 bases: TGTGCCAGCAGCTTCCGCGGGGGCGCCTCTGGAAACACCATATATTTT. Its translation: CASSFRGGASGNTIYF.

The chain joins TRBV7-3 to TRBJ1-3; 9 bases map to TRBD1. Germline CDR1 is SGHTA and CDR2 is FQGTGA. V dropped 3 bases and J dropped 0; count of bases not matched to a gene: 12. This CDR3 is 19 amino acids long. This CDR3 is CASSFLRDRVSDSGNTIYF. CDR3 coding DNA: TGTGCCAGCAGCTTCCTCCGGGACAGGGTTTCGGACTCTGGAAACACCATATATTTT.

CDR3 in amino acids: CASSEILAGGLYEQYF. The CDR3 nucleotides are TGTGCCAGCAGTGAAATCCTAGCGGGGGGACTCTACGAGCAGTACTTC. The chain links TRBV2 to TRBJ2-7; TRBD2 agrees at 11 bases. CDR1 is SNHLY, CDR2 FYNNEI, per germline. The V gene end was trimmed by 2 bases and the J gene end by 3 bases; junction bases not matched to a gene: 6. The CDR3 is made up of 16 amino acids.

The chain couples TRBV18 to TRBJ1-1, with D uncertain. Germline CDR1 and CDR2: KGHSH and LQKENI. The CDR3 length is 14 residues. V was shortened by 1 base and J by 1 base, with 7 bases between the two germline ends. DNA for the CDR3: TGTGCCAGCTCACCACTCGAGCGGAACACTGAAGCTTTCTTT. Translated: CASSPLERNTEAFF.

The V call is TRBV5-4, the J call TRBJ1-1; D might be TRBD1 (5 bases). V lost 0 bases and J 0 bases, leaving 15 bases between the germline ends. Germline CDR1 reads SGHNT; CDR2 reads YYREEE (reference sequence). The CDR3 totals 17 residues. This CDR3 reads CASSLGGRQFMNTEAFF. CDR3 nucleotides: TGTGCCAGCAGCTTGGGGGGAAGACAGTTCATGAACACTGAAGCTTTCTTT.

The rearrangement joins TRBV29-1 to TRBJ1-2; 7 positions match TRBD1. V dropped 7 bases and J dropped 4; count of bases not matched to a gene: 3. CDR1 is SQVTM, CDR2 ANQGSEA, per germline. The CDR3 extends over 11 amino acids. In nucleotides, the CDR3 is TGCAGCGCCCACAGGGGCTATGGCTACACCTTC. Translation gives CSAHRGYGYTF.

The chain combines TRBV7-8 with TRBJ2-1; a possible D gene is TRBD1 (6 bases). CDR3 length: 15 residues. Germline CDR1 reads SGHVS; CDR2 reads FQNEAQ. V gave up 3 bases and J gave up 2 bases, with 11 bases separating them. The CDR3 region is CASSLQGRTYNEQFF. For the CDR3, the DNA is TGTGCCAGCAGCTTGCAGGGGCGCACCTACAATGAGCAGTTCTTC.

The gene calls are TRBV24-1 and TRBJ2-1, with 7 bases lining up with TRBD2. Germline values: CDR1 KGHDR, CDR2 SFDVKD. The CDR3 is 15 amino acids. The V segment lost 5 bases and the J segment 3 bases; nucleotides outside the gene matches: 6. The CDR3 loop is CATSGGGNNYNEQFF. In nucleotides, the CDR3 is TGTGCCACCAGTGGGGGGGGAAATAACTACAATGAGCAGTTCTTC.

The gene calls are TRBV7-9 and TRBJ2-7; D unresolved. Trimming took 5 bases from V and 6 from J, leaving 14 bases between them. The CDR3 covers 13 residues. Per germline, CDR1 SEHNR and CDR2 FQNEAQ (reference sequence). The CDR3 spells CASSPRSVGEQYF. The CDR3 nucleotides are TGTGCCAGCAGCCCGAGAAGCGTGGGCGAGCAGTACTTC.

The CDR3: CASSLREGRRTQYF. CDR3 nucleotides: TGTGCCAGCAGCCTGAGGGAGGGTAGAAGGACCCAGTACTTC. The rearrangement joins TRBV5-6 to TRBJ2-5; TRBD2 matches 7 bases. Trimming cost V 4 bases and J 7 bases; bases outside gene matches: 10. CDR3 length equals 14 residues. Germline V gene data show CDR1 as SGHDT and CDR2 as YYEEEE.

This sequence joins TRBV11-2 and TRBJ2-7; 8 bases fit TRBD1. The CDR3 loop spans 15 amino acids. CDR1 SGHAT and CDR2 FQNNGV come from the germline V gene. The J segment lost 3 bases and the V segment lost 8 bases, leaving 12 bases of the junction unmatched. CDR3 sequence: CASSSSRGRLYEQYF. DNA of the CDR3: TGTGCCAGCTCCTCCAGCAGGGGGCGCCTCTACGAGCAGTACTTC. The whole variable domain, remainder taken from reference TRBV11-2 and TRBJ2-7, is EAGVAQSPRYKIIEKRQSVAFWCNPISGHATLYWYQQILGQGPKLLIQFQNNGVVDDSQLPKDRFSAERLKGVDSTLKIQPAKLEDSAVYLCASSSSRGRLYEQYFGPGTRLTVT.

The chain is built from TRBV27 and TRBJ2-3; 10 bases fit TRBD2. CDR1 and CDR2 (germline): MNHEY, SMNVEV (reference sequence). Trimming took 4 bases from V and 3 from J; bases not matched to a gene: 4. The CDR3 sequence is 15 residues long. The CDR3 nucleotides read TGTGCCAGCAGTTCAAGGGGACTAGCGACAGATACGCAGTATTTT. Amino acid sequence: CASSSRGLATDTQYF.

This chain joins TRBV7-2 and TRBJ2-1; a weak D match, TRBD2 (6 bases). V gave up 7 bases and J gave up 5 bases, with 21 bases separating them. Germline CDR1 SGHTA, CDR2 FQGNSA. The CDR3 runs to 16 residues. The CDR3 DNA reads TGTGCCAGCACCCTGGCGGGACCCCGGAGCCACAATGAGCAGTTCTTC. This sequence encodes CASTLAGPRSHNEQFF.

This sequence joins TRBV2 and TRBJ2-7, with 7 bases matching TRBD2. Per the germline V gene, CDR1 is SNHLY and CDR2 is FYNNEI. The CDR3 spans 15 residues. V lost 2 bases, J lost 5 bases, and 9 bases stayed unmatched. The CDR3 sequence: CASSELAGDLNEQYF. Written as DNA, the CDR3 is TGTGCCAGCAGTGAACTCGCGGGAGACCTTAACGAGCAGTACTTC.

This chain links TRBV5-1 with TRBJ2-5; D is uncertain. The CDR3 covers 14 residues. The V end lost 0 bases, the J end lost 1 base, and 7 bases lay between the germline ends. Per germline, CDR1 SGHRS and CDR2 YFSETQ. This chain's CDR3 is CASSLVWLQETQYF. CDR3 bases: TGCGCCAGCAGCTTGGTATGGCTCCAAGAGACCCAGTACTTC.

This clone was picked up one time. V and J are TRBV19 and TRBJ1-1; no clear D. The germline gives CDR1 LNHDA, CDR2 SQIVND (reference sequence). This CDR3 spans 13 amino acids. V lost 5 bases and J 4 bases, leaving 11 bases between the germline ends. CDR3 residues: CASSQSRRTEAFF. The CDR3 DNA reads TGTGCCAGTAGTCAATCGCGTCGCACTGAAGCTTTCTTT.

V is TRBV15 and J is TRBJ2-1; 9 nucleotides match TRBD1. From germline, CDR1 is LNHNV and CDR2 YYDKDF (reference sequence). J gave up 4 bases and V 4 bases, and 14 bases lay outside the gene matches. The CDR3 sequence is 18 residues long. The CDR3 loop is CATSIQDRGVSPYNEQFF. CDR3 DNA sequence: TGTGCCACCAGCATCCAGGACAGGGGTGTCTCGCCGTACAATGAGCAGTTCTTC.

This chain uses TRBV5-1 with TRBJ1-2, with D tentatively TRBD1 (6 bases). Trimming took 3 bases from V and 2 from J, leaving 11 bases between them. Germline V gives CDR1 SGHRS, CDR2 YFSETQ. The CDR3 runs 14 residues. CDR3 protein: CASSSSGANYGYTF. CDR3 nucleotides: TGCGCCAGCAGCTCCTCAGGGGCGAACTATGGCTACACCTTC.

V is TRBV9 and J is TRBJ2-3; D is perhaps TRBD2 (7 bases). CDR3 size: 16 residues. Trimming pared 2 bases from V and 2 bases from J, leaving 15 bases between. CDR1 SGDLS and CDR2 YYNGEE come from the germline V gene. The CDR3 protein is CASSVGGGYTTDTQYF. The CDR3 coding sequence is TGTGCCAGCAGCGTGGGAGGGGGGTATACCACAGATACGCAGTATTTT.

V and J are TRBV20-1 and TRBJ2-6; a weak D match, TRBD1 (6 bases). The CDR3 is 15 amino acids. The V end was cut by 3 bases, the J end by 2 bases, with 11 bases between. Germline assignment: CDR1 DFQATT and CDR2 SNEGSKA (reference sequence). The chain's CDR3 is CSASGRGPGANVLTF. The DNA for the CDR3 is TGCAGTGCTAGTGGCAGGGGCCCTGGGGCCAACGTCCTGACTTTC.

J is TRBJ2-7 and V is TRBV5-4; TRBD2 aligns across 12 bases. Germline CDR1 and CDR2: SGHNT and YYREEE (reference sequence). J lost 4 bases, V lost 2 bases, and 4 bases had no gene match. The CDR3 spans 15 residues. The DNA for the CDR3 is TGTGCCAGCAGCTTACTAGCGGGAGGCCTTTACGAGCAGTACTTC. Translating it yields CASSLLAGGLYEQYF.

The CDR3 here is CASSVGGKTRGYTF. In DNA form, the CDR3 reads TGTGCCAGTAGCGTTGGGGGCAAGACGCGTGGCTACACCTTC. The genes are TRBV19 and TRBJ1-2; D is perhaps TRBD1 (6 bases). Looked up from germline, CDR1 is LNHDA and CDR2 is SQIVND (reference sequence). Trimming took off 6 bases at V and 7 bases at J, with 18 bases between the two ends. The CDR3 is made up of 14 amino acids.

The V and J genes are TRBV9 and TRBJ1-2; 9 bases agree with TRBD1. The V and J ends lost 3 bases and 9 bases, in that order; junction bases with no gene match: 9. Germline V lookup: CDR1 SGDLS, CDR2 YYNGEE. There are 14 residues in the CDR3. CDR3 loop: CASSETGGRSSYTF. The DNA of the CDR3 is TGTGCCAGCAGCGAGACAGGGGGACGAAGCAGCTACACCTTC.

V gene TRBV4-1 combines with J gene TRBJ1-1, with D maybe TRBD1 (5 bases). Germline CDR1 is MGHRA and CDR2 is YSYEKL. The CDR3 has 16 amino acids. V was clipped by 1 base and J by 1 base, with 13 bases between them. The CDR3 loop is CASSQGWLTENTEAFF. CDR3 nucleotide sequence: TGCGCCAGCAGCCAAGGCTGGTTGACAGAGAACACTGAAGCTTTCTTT.

The CDR3 bases are TGTGCCAGTAGTAAAGAAGGACATAGACCTGAAGCTTTCTTT. Protein: CASSKEGHRPEAFF. This chain links TRBV19 with TRBJ1-1, with D possibly matching TRBD1 (5 bases). CDR1 and CDR2 from the germline V gene are LNHDA and SQIVND (reference sequence). The CDR3 has 14 amino acids. V lost 4 bases to trimming and J lost 6 bases, with 15 bases between them.

This rearrangement joins TRBV25-1 to TRBJ2-7; 9 bases fit TRBD1. CDR1 and CDR2 from the germline V gene are MGHDK and SYGVNS. Trimming at V came to 4 bases and at J to 5 bases, leaving 12 bases not matched to a gene. The CDR3 loop spans 16 amino acids. CDR3 in DNA: TGTGCCAGCAGTGCCTTTGGGGGGACAGGGAAGAACGAGCAGTACTTC. This sequence encodes CASSAFGGTGKNEQYF.

This chain links TRBV10-2 with TRBJ2-3; a possible D gene is TRBD2 (5 bases). This CDR3 comprises 15 residues. Germline V CDR1 and CDR2: WSHSY, SAAADI. Trimming cost V 2 bases and J 1 base, with 10 bases left between them. The CDR3 loop reads CASSEEGRGTDTQYF. The CDR3 DNA reads TGCGCCAGCAGTGAGGAGGGTCGGGGCACAGATACGCAGTATTTT.

The J gene is TRBJ2-1, the V gene TRBV7-9, with 8 bases aligning to TRBD1. Germline CDR1 reads SEHNR; CDR2 reads FQNEAQ (reference sequence). The junction had 10 bases not matched to a gene; V was cut back by 1 base and J by 8 bases. The CDR3 covers 16 residues. The CDR3 DNA sequence: TGTGCCAGCAGCTTAGGCCTAGGACAGGGTACATATGAGCAGTTCTTC. It translates to CASSLGLGQGTYEQFF.